The 14 T cell receptor beta chains below all came from one sample that was sequenced in a study of cytomegalovirus exposure and HLA in healthy donors. The PCR employed 60 Vbeta primers together with 13 Jbeta primers. Sequencing used immunoSEQ multiplex PCR; TCRdb keeps in-frame clones, though not all of them. The sample includes about 130,000 clones, 55% to 80% of them seen just once. Input material: PBMCs. These receptors originate from a woman aged 40 to 50 in good health and CMV-seronegative.

This chain joins TRBV7-9 and TRBJ2-1, with 15 bases lining up with TRBD2. Per the germline V gene, CDR1 is SEHNR and CDR2 is FQNEAQ (reference sequence). Trimming cost V 4 bases and J 8 bases; bases outside gene matches: 3. This CDR3 contains 15 residues. CDR3 DNA: TGTGCCAGCAGCTGGACTAGCGGGGGGGCAGATGAGCAGTTCTTC. Amino acids: CASSWTSGGADEQFF.

The CDR3 is CASSFDRYQETQYF. The CDR3 bases are TGTGCCAGCAGCTTCGACAGATACCAAGAGACCCAGTACTTC. The rearrangement uses TRBV7-3 and TRBJ2-5; weak D call: TRBD1 (5 bases). Germline V CDR1 and CDR2: SGHTA, FQGTGA. CDR3 length: 14 amino acids. The ends were cut back, 3 bases at V and 0 bases at J, with 8 bases in the middle.

This chain connects TRBV28 to TRBJ1-2, with TRBD1 as a possible D gene (5 bases). The CDR3 contains 12 residues. CDR1 MDHEN and CDR2 SYDVKM come from the germline V gene. V was shortened by 6 bases and J by 4 bases, with 9 bases between the two germline ends. The CDR3 sequence: CASSRGGYGYTF. The CDR3 nucleotides are TGTGCCAGCAGCCGGGGGGGCTATGGCTACACCTTC.

The chain employs TRBV5-1 and TRBJ1-1; 8 nucleotides align to TRBD1. The CDR3 extends over 15 amino acids. The J segment lost 10 bases and the V segment lost 4 bases, leaving 15 bases of the junction unmatched. Germline values: CDR1 SGHRS, CDR2 YFSETQ. The CDR3 here is CASSLSVSGGAGAFF. CDR3 nucleotides: TGCGCCAGCAGCCTATCAGTGTCAGGGGGCGCGGGAGCTTTCTTT.

This chain uses TRBV10-1 with TRBJ1-1, with D perhaps matching TRBD1 (5 bases). Trimming stripped 4 bases from V and 1 base from J, with 7 bases between. This CDR3 is built from 13 residues. Per the germline V gene, CDR1 is WNHNN and CDR2 is SYGVQD (reference sequence). Written as DNA, the CDR3 is TGCGCCAGCAGTGTGGACACGAACACTGAAGCTTTCTTT. The encoded protein is CASSVDTNTEAFF.

In its sample, this clone was seen a few times. V gene TRBV15 combines with J gene TRBJ1-2, with D possibly TRBD1 on 6 matching bases. V shed 2 bases and J shed 3 bases, with 13 bases lying between them. CDR1 and CDR2 from the germline V gene are LNHNV and YYDKDF (reference sequence). The CDR3 is 15 residues long. CDR3 amino acids: CATSRRGGDHYGYTF. The DNA for the CDR3 is TGTGCCACCAGCAGAAGGGGGGGCGATCACTATGGCTACACCTTC. Full variable domain (rest looked up from reference TRBV15 and TRBJ1-2): DAMVIQNPRYQVTQFGKPVTLSCSQTLNHNVMYWYQQKSSQAPKLLFHYYDKDFNNEADTPDNFQSRRPNTSFCFLDIRSPGLGDTAMYLCATSRRGGDHYGYTFGSGTRLTVV.

The CDR3 DNA follows: TGTGCCAGCAGCTGGACGGACAGGGTACGGGCGAACACTGAAGCTTTCTTT. It yields the protein CASSWTDRVRANTEAFF. The chain employs TRBV11-2 and TRBJ1-1; TRBD1 matches 8 bases. This CDR3 spans 17 amino acids. Per germline, CDR1 SGHAT and CDR2 FQNNGV. V was pared by 4 bases and J by 1 base, with 11 bases of the junction left unmatched.

J is TRBJ2-1 and V is TRBV10-3, with 8 bases identical to TRBD1. This CDR3 contains 13 residues. Germline assignment: CDR1 ENHRY and CDR2 SYGVKD. V lost 4 bases and J lost 4; bases outside the gene matches: 0. The CDR3 region is CAISGTGYNEQFF. The DNA of the CDR3 is TGTGCCATCAGTGGGACAGGGTACAATGAGCAGTTCTTC.

This clone was found a few times. The chain combines TRBV6-1 with TRBJ2-5, with 9 nucleotides matching TRBD2. The J call may be mistaken, given a closer DNA end match to TRBJ2-7. The CDR3 length is 15 residues. CDR1 and CDR2 (germline): MNHNS, SASEGT. The CDR3 bases are TGTGCCAGCGACTTGCTAGCGGGGAACCGCTACGAGCAGTACTTC. Protein product: CASDLLAGNRYEQYF.

This clone was seen just once. The chain recombines TRBV19 with TRBJ2-7; 8 nucleotides match TRBD1. CDR1 LNHDA and CDR2 SQIVND come from the germline V gene (reference sequence). The CDR3 has 17 amino acids. V shed 5 bases and J 5 bases; nucleotides not matched to a gene: 17. CDR3 residues: CASSPSSGRGLPHEQYF. For the CDR3, the DNA is TGTGCCAGTAGTCCCTCGTCGGGCAGGGGGCTGCCCCACGAGCAGTACTTC. Full variable domain (rest looked up from reference TRBV19 and TRBJ2-7): DGGITQSPKYLFRKEGQNVTLSCEQNLNHDAMYWYRQDPGQGLRLIYYSQIVNDFQKGDIAEGYSVSREKKESFPLTVTSAQKNPTAFYLCASSPSSGRGLPHEQYFGPGTRLTVT.

CDR3: CASSIAGTQGYYEQYF. CDR3 bases: TGTGCCAGTAGTATAGCTGGGACTCAGGGATACTACGAGCAGTACTTC. The chain joins TRBV19 to TRBJ2-7; a possible D gene is TRBD2 (6 bases). CDR3 length equals 16 residues. Trimming shortened V by 1 base and J by 3 bases, and 16 bases separated the two germline ends. In germline, CDR1 is LNHDA, CDR2 SQIVND (reference sequence).

The chain carries TRBV4-2 and TRBJ2-7, with D unresolved. The V end lost 0 bases, the J end lost 1 base, and 7 bases lay between the germline ends. The CDR3 loop spans 14 amino acids. Germline values: CDR1 LGHNA, CDR2 YNFKEQ. CDR3 sequence: CASSQDFGSYEQYF. The CDR3 region has the DNA TGTGCCAGCAGCCAAGATTTCGGGTCCTACGAGCAGTACTTC.

This clone was detected only a few times. V gene TRBV2 combines with J gene TRBJ2-4; D might be TRBD2 (6 bases). The CDR3 totals 14 residues. Trimming took 3 bases from V and 6 from J, leaving 12 bases between them. The germline gives CDR1 SNHLY, CDR2 FYNNEI. The CDR3 sequence: CASSEAGLRNIQYF. The CDR3 coding sequence is TGTGCCAGCAGTGAGGCGGGACTCCGAAACATTCAGTACTTC.

The V gene is TRBV9, the J gene TRBJ2-4, with 10 bases fitting TRBD2. Germline V gives CDR1 SGDLS, CDR2 YYNGEE. CDR3 length: 14 residues. After removal of 4 bases from V and 8 bases from J, the junction contained 6 bases not matched to a gene. This chain's CDR3 is CASSSSGGKDIQYF. The DNA for the CDR3 is TGTGCCAGCAGCTCTAGCGGGGGAAAAGACATTCAGTACTTC. The variable domain in full, completed from reference TRBV9 and TRBJ2-4, reads DSGVTQTPKHLITATGQRVTLRCSPRSGDLSVYWYQQSLDQGLQFLIQYYNGEERAKGNILERFSAQQFPDLHSELNLSSLELGDSALYFCASSSSGGKDIQYFGAGTRLSVL.